This TCR beta chain was captured in a study of metastatic and nonmetastatic thyroid tumors. Study overall: Thyroid patients, malignant and benign, had repertoires compared across blood and tumor or nodule tissue. Study outcomes and limitations: Malignant thyroid tumors reportedly exceeded benign nodules significantly in TCR beta diversity, with the difference appearing in blood and tumor.

Authors' data handling: A classifier of distant metastasis in papillary thyroid cancer was built from CDR3 differences (across clinicopathological groups). MiXCR was used by TCRdb to re-call the PCR reads. V and J calls and clone size were set by TCRdb, not the authors. There are some 45,000 clones in the sample; 12% occur only once, and approximately 10% lies in the top ten. With regard to this clone: Its antigen is not known.

No treatment of any kind had been given to any patient before thyroid surgery. With 8 bases clipped from V and 2 bases from J, the junction kept 13 bases outside the gene matches. The CDR3 is made up of 16 amino acids. Germline lookup yields CDR1 MGHRA and CDR2 YSYEKL. The specimen was blood. The V call is TRBV4-1, the J call TRBJ2-3; 7 bases fit TRBD1. This receptor was taken from a male donor with papillary thyroid cancer or a benign thyroid nodule (not recorded which). Some clones in this sample may be carry-over from other donors' samples. The CDR3 DNA follows: TGCGCCAGCCGGGACAGCTCGTTGCAAATCACAGATACGCAGTATTTT. This translates into CASRDSSLQITDTQYF.